Listed below are T cell receptor beta chains from one sample, sequenced in a study of OX40 agonist ivuxolimab in advanced cancers. Generated by immunoSEQ multiplex PCR, the TCRdb table keeps only in-frame clones and is missing some. The sample has 150,000 to 190,000 clones; approximately 94% are singletons. Sequenced here: CD4+ or CD8+ T cells sorted from blood, sampled in a trial of the OX40 agonist ivuxolimab. The receptors shown here come from an adult with an advanced solid tumor such as melanoma, head and neck, liver or kidney cancer. Both conserved end residues are part of each CDR3. The D gene is left open where the match is weak. A row's size may be missing; if present it is once, few, many or a size class.

d_call: .; v_call: TRBV2; j_call: TRBJ1-1; clone_size: .; cdr3_nt: TGTGCCAGCAGTGAGCAGGGAAACACTGAAGCTTTCTTT; cdr3_aa: CASSEQGNTEAFF
d_call: .; v_call: TRBV10-3; j_call: TRBJ1-1; clone_size: .; cdr3_nt: TGTGCCATCAACCGGGACTCCCATAACACTGAAGCTTTCTTT; cdr3_aa: CAINRDSHNTEAFF
d_call: .; v_call: TRBV29-1; j_call: TRBJ2-5; clone_size: .; cdr3_nt: TGCAGCGTTGGGACCGGGCGGGAGACCCAGTACTTC; cdr3_aa: CSVGTGRETQYF
d_call: .; v_call: TRBV4-1; j_call: TRBJ2-5; clone_size: once; cdr3_nt: TGCGCCAGCAGCTGGGGATCCTTGGCGCGCGGGGAGACCCAGTACTTC; cdr3_aa: CASSWGSLARGETQYF
d_call: .; v_call: TRBV6-5; j_call: TRBJ1-5; clone_size: .; cdr3_nt: TGTGCCAGCAGTTTTGACAGAAATCAGCCCCAGCATTTT; cdr3_aa: CASSFDRNQPQHF
d_call: TRBD1; v_call: TRBV28; j_call: TRBJ2-7; clone_size: .; cdr3_nt: TGTGCCAGCAGTACGCCCGGACAGGGGGCCCGAGGGGAGCAGTACTTC; cdr3_aa: CASSTPGQGARGEQYF
d_call: TRBD2; v_call: TRBV5-5; j_call: TRBJ2-1; clone_size: .; cdr3_nt: TGTGCCAGCAGCTTGAGCGGGGGGGCCTACAATGAGCAGTTCTTC; cdr3_aa: CASSLSGGAYNEQFF
d_call: TRBD2; v_call: TRBV4-3; j_call: TRBJ2-1; clone_size: .; cdr3_nt: TGCGCCAGCAGCCAGTCCCCCGGACTAGCGATAGGCAATGAGCAGTTCTTC; cdr3_aa: CASSQSPGLAIGNEQFF
d_call: TRBD2; v_call: TRBV5-4; j_call: TRBJ2-3; clone_size: .; cdr3_nt: TGTGCCAGCAGCTCCCCCAACCGACTAGCGGGAGACACAGATACGCAGTATTTT; cdr3_aa: CASSSPNRLAGDTDTQYF
d_call: .; v_call: TRBV5-1; j_call: TRBJ1-5; clone_size: .; cdr3_nt: TGCGCCAGCAGCTTGGATGATGCCAGCAATCAGCCCCAGCATTTT; cdr3_aa: CASSLDDASNQPQHF
d_call: .; v_call: TRBV28; j_call: TRBJ1-2; clone_size: .; cdr3_nt: TGTGCCAGCTCACCGGGACCGAGCTATGGCTACACCTTC; cdr3_aa: CASSPGPSYGYTF
d_call: .; v_call: TRBV27; j_call: TRBJ1-2; clone_size: .; cdr3_nt: TGTGCCAGCAGTTACATGGGGTATGGCTACACCTTC; cdr3_aa: CASSYMGYGYTF
d_call: TRBD1; v_call: TRBV5-6; j_call: TRBJ1-5; clone_size: .; cdr3_nt: TGTGCCAGCAGCTTCCGTGACAGGGGGGATCAGCCCCAGCATTTT; cdr3_aa: CASSFRDRGDQPQHF
d_call: TRBD2; v_call: TRBV7-2; j_call: TRBJ2-3; clone_size: .; cdr3_nt: TGTGCCAGCAGCTTTAGATCGGTAGCGGGAGGGGGAGCAGATACGCAGTATTTT; cdr3_aa: CASSFRSVAGGGADTQYF
d_call: TRBD2; v_call: TRBV6-5; j_call: TRBJ2-3; clone_size: .; cdr3_nt: TGTGCCAGCAGTTCACTAGCGGGACCAGGCGAGCAGTATTTT; cdr3_aa: CASSSLAGPGEQYF
d_call: .; v_call: TRBV5-5; j_call: TRBJ1-1; clone_size: once; cdr3_nt: TGTGCCAGCAGCCCATTCAACGCTGAAGCTTTCTTT; cdr3_aa: CASSPFNAEAFF
d_call: TRBD1; v_call: TRBV18; j_call: TRBJ1-1; clone_size: .; cdr3_nt: TGTGCCAGCTCACCCCTGGGACAGATTGGCCTTGAAGCTTTCTTT; cdr3_aa: CASSPLGQIGLEAFF
d_call: .; v_call: TRBV12-5; j_call: TRBJ2-3; clone_size: .; cdr3_nt: TGTGCTAGTGGTTTGGACTGGTTGAGCACAGATACGCAGTATTTT; cdr3_aa: CASGLDWLSTDTQYF
d_call: .; v_call: TRBV12-5; j_call: TRBJ1-6; clone_size: .; cdr3_nt: TGTGCTACGGGTGGGGGCTATAATTCACCCCTCCACTTT; cdr3_aa: CATGGGYNSPLHF
d_call: .; v_call: TRBV10-3; j_call: TRBJ2-7; clone_size: .; cdr3_nt: TGTGCCATCAGTGGCTTGGGACGGCTATCCTCCTACGAGCAGTACTTC; cdr3_aa: CAISGLGRLSSYEQYF
d_call: TRBD1; v_call: TRBV2; j_call: TRBJ2-2; clone_size: .; cdr3_nt: TGTGCCAGCACCGGGACAGCGAACACCGGGGAGCTGTTTTTT; cdr3_aa: CASTGTANTGELFF
d_call: .; v_call: TRBV4-2; j_call: TRBJ2-7; clone_size: .; cdr3_nt: TGTGCCAGCAGCCAAGACCCGGGCCCTCGACAGTACTTC; cdr3_aa: CASSQDPGPRQYF
d_call: .; v_call: TRBV5-1; j_call: TRBJ2-2; clone_size: .; cdr3_nt: TGCGCCAGCAGCTTGGAGAAGGACTACCTCCATAACACCGGGGAGCTGTTTTTT; cdr3_aa: CASSLEKDYLHNTGELFF
d_call: TRBD1; v_call: TRBV27; j_call: TRBJ2-7; clone_size: .; cdr3_nt: TGTGCCAGCAGTTCACCGGGACAGATGTCCTACGAGCAGTACTTC; cdr3_aa: CASSSPGQMSYEQYF
d_call: .; v_call: TRBV4-3; j_call: TRBJ1-4; clone_size: .; cdr3_nt: TGCGCCAGCAGCCAAGTAGAGGGTGCAACTAATGAAAAACTGTTTTTT; cdr3_aa: CASSQVEGATNEKLFF
d_call: .; v_call: TRBV18; j_call: TRBJ2-7; clone_size: once; cdr3_nt: TGTGCCAGCTCACCACTCGAGGGGGAGCAGTACTTC; cdr3_aa: CASSPLEGEQYF
d_call: TRBD1; v_call: TRBV6-1; j_call: TRBJ1-2; clone_size: .; cdr3_nt: TGTGCCAGCAGCCCGGGACAGACCCTCTATGGCTACACCTTC; cdr3_aa: CASSPGQTLYGYTF
d_call: .; v_call: TRBV4-3; j_call: TRBJ1-3; clone_size: .; cdr3_nt: TGCGCCAGCAGCCGGGATACAACACTCTCTGGAAACACCATATATTTT; cdr3_aa: CASSRDTTLSGNTIYF